This T cell receptor beta chain is drawn from a study of human T cells and chemical hapten exposure. Overall study: Patch tests containing 0.01% DPC, applied to the upper back, were read at 6 days.

The germline CDR1 and CDR2 sequences are SGHVS and FNYEAQ. Trimming took off 5 bases at V and 4 bases at J, with 23 bases between the two ends. This CDR3 contains 18 residues. This clonotype has a handful of counts. Individual cDNA molecules in this library carried unique molecular identifiers. Per the study methods: Per sample, the median was around 96,000 TCRs, with values from 23,224 to 690,600. One entry per CDR3 protein, called by TCRdb with MiXCR from the RACE reads. The V and J calls and clone size come from TCRdb's table, not from the authors' own analysis. The sample includes about 80,000 distinct CDR3 sequences, around 10% of them seen just once. Time point: patch test 2, 6 weeks after DPC sensitization. Specified treatment: therapeutic diphenylcyclopropenone sensitization with weekly scalp DPC.

This TCR was sampled from a man in his late teens or twenties with alopecia areata. Some clones in this sample may be carry-over from other donors' samples. The input for sequencing was whole blood, taken in connection with sensitization to the hapten diphenylcyclopropenone (DPC). The rearrangement links TRBV7-6 to TRBJ2-2; perhaps D is TRBD1 or TRBD2 (6 bases each). CDR3: CASSAMTDTGTVTGELFF. The CDR3 nucleotides read TGTGCCAGCAGCGCTATGACCGATACAGGGACTGTCACCGGGGAGCTGTTTTTT.